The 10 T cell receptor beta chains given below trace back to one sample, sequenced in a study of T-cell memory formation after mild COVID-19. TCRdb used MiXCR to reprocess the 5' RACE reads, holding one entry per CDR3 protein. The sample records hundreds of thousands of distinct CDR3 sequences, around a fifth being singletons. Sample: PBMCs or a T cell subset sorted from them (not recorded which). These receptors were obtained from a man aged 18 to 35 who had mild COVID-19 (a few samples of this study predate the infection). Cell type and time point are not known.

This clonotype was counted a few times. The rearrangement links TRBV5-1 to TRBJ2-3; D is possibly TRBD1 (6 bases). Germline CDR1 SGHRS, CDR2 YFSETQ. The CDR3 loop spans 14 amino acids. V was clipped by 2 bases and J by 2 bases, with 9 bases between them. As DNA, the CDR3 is TGCGCCAGCAGCTTAACAGGGTACACAGATACGCAGTATTTT. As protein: CASSLTGYTDTQYF.

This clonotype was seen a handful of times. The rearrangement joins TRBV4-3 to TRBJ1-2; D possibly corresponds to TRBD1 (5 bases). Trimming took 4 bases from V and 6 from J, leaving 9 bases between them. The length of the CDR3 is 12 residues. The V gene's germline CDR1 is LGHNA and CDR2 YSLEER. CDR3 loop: CASSLSGNGYTF. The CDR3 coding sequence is TGCGCCAGCAGCCTTTCAGGGAATGGCTACACCTTC.

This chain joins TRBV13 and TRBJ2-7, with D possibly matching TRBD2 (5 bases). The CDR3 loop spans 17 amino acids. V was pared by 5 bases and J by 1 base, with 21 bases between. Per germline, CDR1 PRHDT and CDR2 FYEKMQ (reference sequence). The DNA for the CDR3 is TGTGCCAGCAGCCCATCTCTCTTTTCCGGGGAGTCCTACGAGCAGTACTTC. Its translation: CASSPSLFSGESYEQYF.

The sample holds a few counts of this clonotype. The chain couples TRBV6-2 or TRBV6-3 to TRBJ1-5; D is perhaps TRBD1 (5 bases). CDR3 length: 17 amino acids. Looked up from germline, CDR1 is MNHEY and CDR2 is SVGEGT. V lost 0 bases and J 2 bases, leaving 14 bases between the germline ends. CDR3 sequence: CASSYSIGGDGNQPQHF. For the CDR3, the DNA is TGTGCCAGCAGTTACTCGATAGGAGGGGATGGCAATCAGCCCCAGCATTTT.

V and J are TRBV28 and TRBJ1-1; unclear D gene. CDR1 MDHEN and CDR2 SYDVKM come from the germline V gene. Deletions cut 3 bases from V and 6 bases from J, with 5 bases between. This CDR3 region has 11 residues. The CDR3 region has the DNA TGTGCCAGCAGTTTCTCGGCTGAAGCTTTCTTT. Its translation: CASSFSAEAFF.

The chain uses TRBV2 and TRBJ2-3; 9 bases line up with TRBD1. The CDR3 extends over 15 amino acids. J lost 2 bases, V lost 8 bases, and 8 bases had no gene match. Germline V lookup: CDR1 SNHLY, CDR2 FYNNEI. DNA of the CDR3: TGTGCCAGCGTTCTCCGGGACAGGGACACAGATACGCAGTATTTT. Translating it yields CASVLRDRDTDTQYF.

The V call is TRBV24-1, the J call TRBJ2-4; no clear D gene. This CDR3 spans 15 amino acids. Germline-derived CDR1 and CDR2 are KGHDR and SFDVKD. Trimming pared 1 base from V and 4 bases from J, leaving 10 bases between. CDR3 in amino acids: CATSDFGGEKNIQYF. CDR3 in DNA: TGTGCCACCAGTGATTTTGGTGGGGAAAAAAACATTCAGTACTTC.

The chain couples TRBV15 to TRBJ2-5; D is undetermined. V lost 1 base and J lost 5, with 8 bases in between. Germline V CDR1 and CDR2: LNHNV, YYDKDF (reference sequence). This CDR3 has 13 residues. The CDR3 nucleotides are TGTGCCACCAGCAGAGTGGGGTTGGAGACCCAGTACTTC. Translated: CATSRVGLETQYF.

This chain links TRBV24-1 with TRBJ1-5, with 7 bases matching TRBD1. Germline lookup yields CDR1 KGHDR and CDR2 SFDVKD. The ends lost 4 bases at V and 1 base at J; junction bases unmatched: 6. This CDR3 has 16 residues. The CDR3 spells CATSERQGGSNQPQHF. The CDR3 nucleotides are TGTGCCACCAGTGAGAGACAGGGAGGCAGCAATCAGCCCCAGCATTTT.

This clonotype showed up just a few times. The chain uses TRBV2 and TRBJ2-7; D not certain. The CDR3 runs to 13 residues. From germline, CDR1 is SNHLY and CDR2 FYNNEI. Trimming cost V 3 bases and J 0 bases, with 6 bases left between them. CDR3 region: CASSEGSSYEQYF. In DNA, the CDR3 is TGTGCCAGCAGTGAGGGTAGCTCCTACGAGCAGTACTTC.